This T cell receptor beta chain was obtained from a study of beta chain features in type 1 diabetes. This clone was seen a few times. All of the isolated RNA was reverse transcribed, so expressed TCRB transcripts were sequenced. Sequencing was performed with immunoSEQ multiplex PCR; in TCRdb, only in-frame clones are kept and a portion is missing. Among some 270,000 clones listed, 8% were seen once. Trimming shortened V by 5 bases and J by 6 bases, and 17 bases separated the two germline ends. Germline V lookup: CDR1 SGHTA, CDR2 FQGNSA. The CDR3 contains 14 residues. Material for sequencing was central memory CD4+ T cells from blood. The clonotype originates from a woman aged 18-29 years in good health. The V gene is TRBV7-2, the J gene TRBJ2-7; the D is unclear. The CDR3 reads CASSPRTNPGEQYF. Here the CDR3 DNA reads TGTGCCAGCAGCCCCCGGACCAATCCCGGCGAGCAGTACTTC.